The rows below give T cell receptor beta chains drawn from one sample of a study of T cell responses to AZD1222 COVID-19 vaccine. Method: immunoSEQ multiplex PCR; TCRdb's copy keeps in-frame clones and lacks some. There are approximately 110,000 clones in the sample; 92% occur only once, and 6% to 9% lies in the top ten. The input for sequencing was peripheral blood, taken 28 days after the second AZD1222 dose. These receptors all stem from an adult who received the AZD1222 COVID-19 vaccine. Each CDR3 is given with its conserved first and last residue. A D gene is named only where the DNA matches it firmly. A row's size may be missing; if present it is once, few, many or a size class.

d_gene: -
len: 11
v_gene: TRBV2
j_gene: TRBJ2-4
abundance: once
CDR3aa: CASGERAIQYF
CDR3nt: TGTGCCAGCGGAGAAAGAGCCATTCAGTACTTC

d_gene: -
len: 17
v_gene: TRBV9
j_gene: TRBJ2-1
abundance: -
CDR3aa: CASSVGAGGPAENEQFF
CDR3nt: TGTGCCAGCAGCGTAGGGGCGGGCGGGCCGGCAGAAAATGAGCAGTTCTTC

d_gene: TRBD2
len: 18
v_gene: TRBV28
j_gene: TRBJ2-2
abundance: -
CDR3aa: CASSPVGLAGLNTGELFF
CDR3nt: TGTGCCAGCAGTCCAGTGGGACTAGCGGGCCTTAACACCGGGGAGCTGTTTTTT

d_gene: TRBD1
len: 14
v_gene: TRBV29-1
j_gene: TRBJ1-2
abundance: -
CDR3aa: CSALGQAGSAGYTF
CDR3nt: TGCAGCGCCCTCGGACAGGCTGGATCGGCGGGCTACACCTTC

d_gene: -
len: 14
v_gene: TRBV13
j_gene: TRBJ2-7
abundance: -
CDR3aa: CASSLGGSSYEQYF
CDR3nt: TGTGCCAGCAGCTTAGGGGGGAGCTCCTACGAGCAGTACTTC

d_gene: TRBD1
len: 18
v_gene: TRBV5-8
j_gene: TRBJ1-5
abundance: -
CDR3aa: CASSLAIPFAGGNQPQHF
CDR3nt: TGTGCCAGCAGCTTGGCTATCCCTTTCGCAGGGGGGAATCAGCCCCAGCATTTT

d_gene: -
len: 14
v_gene: TRBV11-2
j_gene: TRBJ1-3
abundance: -
CDR3aa: CASSLLGSGNTIYF
CDR3nt: TGTGCCAGCAGCTTACTAGGCTCTGGAAACACCATATATTTT

d_gene: -
len: 14
v_gene: TRBV27
j_gene: TRBJ2-5
abundance: -
CDR3aa: CASGVPGQKETQYF
CDR3nt: TGTGCCAGCGGGGTACCGGGGCAGAAAGAGACCCAGTACTTC

d_gene: -
len: 15
v_gene: TRBV28
j_gene: TRBJ1-2
abundance: -
CDR3aa: CASSSYGAINYGYTF
CDR3nt: TGTGCCAGCAGTTCCTACGGGGCGATTAACTATGGCTACACCTTC

d_gene: -
len: 13
v_gene: TRBV7-9
j_gene: TRBJ2-1
abundance: -
CDR3aa: CASSFLPYNEQFF
CDR3nt: TGTGCCAGCAGCTTTCTTCCCTACAATGAGCAGTTCTTC

d_gene: TRBD1
len: 16
v_gene: TRBV6-5
j_gene: TRBJ2-7
abundance: -
CDR3aa: CASSYATSRDRGRQYF
CDR3nt: TGTGCCAGCAGTTACGCGACCTCCCGGGACAGGGGACGGCAGTACTTC

d_gene: -
len: 14
v_gene: TRBV5-8
j_gene: TRBJ1-2
abundance: -
CDR3aa: CASSTPGRIYGYTF
CDR3nt: TGTGCCAGCAGCACTCCGGGACGGATCTATGGCTACACCTTC

d_gene: -
len: 15
v_gene: TRBV5-5
j_gene: TRBJ2-7
abundance: -
CDR3aa: CASSIDDRTVYEQYF
CDR3nt: TGTGCCAGCAGCATTGACGACAGGACAGTTTACGAGCAGTACTTC

d_gene: -
len: 13
v_gene: TRBV6-6
j_gene: TRBJ1-2
abundance: -
CDR3aa: CASMTRGYYGYTF
CDR3nt: TGTGCCAGCATGACCAGGGGCTACTATGGCTACACCTTC

d_gene: -
len: 14
v_gene: TRBV6-5
j_gene: TRBJ2-7
abundance: -
CDR3aa: CASSYSGEDYEQYF
CDR3nt: TGTGCCAGCAGTTACTCGGGGGAGGACTACGAGCAGTACTTC

d_gene: -
len: 16
v_gene: TRBV28
j_gene: TRBJ2-1
abundance: -
CDR3aa: CASSLMTGSSYNEQFF
CDR3nt: TGTGCCAGCAGTTTAATGACTGGTAGCTCCTACAATGAGCAGTTCTTC

d_gene: -
len: 16
v_gene: TRBV7-2
j_gene: TRBJ2-1
abundance: -
CDR3aa: CASSLVPGDGLNEQFF
CDR3nt: TGTGCCAGCAGCTTAGTACCAGGGGACGGTCTCAATGAGCAGTTCTTC

d_gene: TRBD2
len: 14
v_gene: TRBV5-4
j_gene: TRBJ2-5
abundance: -
CDR3aa: CASSSGGSKETQYF
CDR3nt: TGTGCCAGCAGCTCCGGCGGGAGCAAAGAGACCCAGTACTTC

d_gene: -
len: 13
v_gene: TRBV6-5
j_gene: TRBJ1-1
abundance: -
CDR3aa: CASTRRENTEAFF
CDR3nt: TGTGCCAGCACCCGACGAGAGAACACTGAAGCTTTCTTT

d_gene: -
len: 13
v_gene: TRBV13
j_gene: TRBJ2-1
abundance: -
CDR3aa: CASSFPARYEQFF
CDR3nt: TGTGCCAGCAGCTTCCCGGCGAGATATGAGCAGTTCTTC

d_gene: -
len: 15
v_gene: TRBV18
j_gene: TRBJ2-7
abundance: -
CDR3aa: CASSPALATSHEQYF
CDR3nt: TGTGCCAGCTCACCAGCGCTAGCTACATCCCACGAGCAGTACTTC

d_gene: TRBD1
len: 14
v_gene: TRBV18
j_gene: TRBJ1-4
abundance: -
CDR3aa: CASSQGQGTEKLFF
CDR3nt: TGTGCCAGCTCACAGGGACAGGGGACGGAAAAACTGTTTTTT

d_gene: TRBD2
len: 18
v_gene: TRBV5-1
j_gene: TRBJ2-1
abundance: -
CDR3aa: CASSHTFFRTSGFNEQFF
CDR3nt: TGCGCCAGCAGCCATACCTTCTTCCGGACTAGTGGTTTCAATGAGCAGTTCTTC

d_gene: TRBD1
len: 14
v_gene: TRBV11-3
j_gene: TRBJ1-1
abundance: -
CDR3aa: CASSSGTGTNQAFF
CDR3nt: TGTGCCAGCAGCTCGGGGACAGGGACCAATCAAGCTTTCTTT

d_gene: -
len: 18
v_gene: TRBV6-1
j_gene: TRBJ2-7
abundance: -
CDR3aa: CASSELVRGARSYYEQYF
CDR3nt: TGTGCCAGCAGTGAATTAGTTCGTGGGGCCCGTTCTTACTACGAGCAGTACTTC

d_gene: -
len: 15
v_gene: TRBV27
j_gene: TRBJ2-7
abundance: -
CDR3aa: CASSRWGGSSYEQYF
CDR3nt: TGTGCCAGCAGCCGATGGGGTGGGAGCTCCTACGAGCAGTACTTC